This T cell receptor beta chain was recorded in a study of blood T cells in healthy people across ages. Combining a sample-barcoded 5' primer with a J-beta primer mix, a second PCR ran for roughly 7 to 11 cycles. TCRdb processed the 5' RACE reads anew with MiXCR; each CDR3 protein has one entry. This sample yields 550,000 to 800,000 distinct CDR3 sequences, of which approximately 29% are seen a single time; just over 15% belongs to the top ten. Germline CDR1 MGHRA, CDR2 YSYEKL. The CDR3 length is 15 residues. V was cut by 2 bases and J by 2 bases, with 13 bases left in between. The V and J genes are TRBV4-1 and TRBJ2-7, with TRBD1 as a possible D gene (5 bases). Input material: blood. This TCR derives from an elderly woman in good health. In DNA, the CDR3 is TGCGCCAGCAGCCAACAGACAGAAAGGACCTACGAGCAGTACTTC. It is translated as CASSQQTERTYEQYF.